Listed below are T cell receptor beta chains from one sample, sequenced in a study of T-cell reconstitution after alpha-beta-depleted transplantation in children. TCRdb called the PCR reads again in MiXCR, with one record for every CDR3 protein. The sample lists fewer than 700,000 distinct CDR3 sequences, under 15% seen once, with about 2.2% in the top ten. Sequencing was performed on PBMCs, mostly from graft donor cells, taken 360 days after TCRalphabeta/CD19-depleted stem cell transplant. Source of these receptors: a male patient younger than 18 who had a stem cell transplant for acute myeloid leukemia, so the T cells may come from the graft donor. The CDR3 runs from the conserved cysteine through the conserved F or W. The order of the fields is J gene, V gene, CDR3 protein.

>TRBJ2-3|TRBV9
CASSVLPALAGSVQTYTDTQYF
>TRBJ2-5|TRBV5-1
CASSLAGGTRGETQYF
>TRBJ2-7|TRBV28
CASSPNRRGSYEQYF
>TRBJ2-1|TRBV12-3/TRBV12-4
CASSQMGGRANEQFF
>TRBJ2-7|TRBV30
CAWTSGRIPSYEQYF
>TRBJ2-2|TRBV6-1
CATRSLRIGGELFF
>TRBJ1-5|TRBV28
CASSLDREEGQPQHF
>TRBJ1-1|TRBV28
CASSFQKGAPTEAFF
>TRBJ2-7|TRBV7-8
CASSLLGTGSSYEQYF
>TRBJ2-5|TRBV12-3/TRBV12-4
CASSSMRVGETQYF
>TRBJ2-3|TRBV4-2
CASSQEKSISSSTDTQYF
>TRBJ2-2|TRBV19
CASRGLAGWTGELFF
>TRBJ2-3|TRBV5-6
CASSLAPSGDTQYF
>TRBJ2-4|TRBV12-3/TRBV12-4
CAISLVLLTGARPGNIQYF
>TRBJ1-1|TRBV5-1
CASSLLGENTEAFF
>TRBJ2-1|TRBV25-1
CASRSFGRKDNEQFF
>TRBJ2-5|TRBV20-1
CSASGIETQYF
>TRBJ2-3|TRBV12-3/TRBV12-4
CASSPGWNTDTQYF
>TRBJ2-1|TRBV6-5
CASSYFGLAKGNEQFF
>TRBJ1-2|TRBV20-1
CSASDAGNYGYTF
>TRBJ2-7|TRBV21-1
CASSKCWQGKGEQYF